The source of this T cell receptor (beta chain) is a study of OX40 agonist ivuxolimab in advanced cancers. Study at large: Having had anti-PD-1, anti-PD-L1 or anti-CTLA-4 therapy before was allowed, and more than 35% had some. Three patients had partial responses: one hepatocellular carcinoma, two cutaneous melanoma.

The CDR3 spans 16 residues. Losses at the gene ends were 0 bases for V and 7 bases for J; bases not matched to a gene: 7. Germline assignment: CDR1 SGDLS and CDR2 YYNGEE. Sequencing used immunoSEQ multiplex PCR; TCRdb keeps in-frame clones, though not all of them. The repertoire holds 85,000 or so clones, with around 85% as singletons. Patients with autoimmune history or systemic immunosuppression were excluded. Overall study findings and caveats: Relatively little clonal expansion, among the lowest observed, appeared in partial responders at 0.1-3.0 mg/kg.

Details on this clone: Its target is unknown.

The sample consisted of CD4+ or CD8+ T cells sorted from blood, taken in a trial of the OX40 agonist ivuxolimab. The V call is TRBV9, the J call TRBJ2-1; TRBD2 agrees at 10 bases. This sequence originates from an adult with an advanced solid tumor such as melanoma, head and neck, liver or kidney cancer. CDR3 DNA sequence: TGTGCCAGCAGCGTAGAGGCGGCTAGCGGGGGTAATGAGCAGTTCTTC. Its translation: CASSVEAASGGNEQFF.